The clone carrying this TCR beta chain was seen just once. As yet, its antigen is unknown. Reverse transcription used 500 to 550 ng RNA and constant-region primers for alpha and beta. Each of the alpha and beta chains got its own library through chain-specific third strand synthesis with indices. TCRdb fed the 5' RACE reads into MiXCR, producing one record per CDR3 protein. The data show roughly 2,000 distinct CDR3 sequences, roughly 14% seen once. The CDR3 has 14 residues. The ends were cut back, 6 bases at V and 4 bases at J, with 15 bases in the middle. CDR1 is SGHNT, CDR2 YENEEA, per germline. This record comes from a study of HIV-infected patients and healthy controls. Whole-study results and caveats: Study cohorts differed slightly in age and sex, but this did not explain diversity differences.

Roughly three months, about 14 weeks, into antiretroviral therapy, follow-up blood was collected. Whole blood was used without fractionation, so all unsorted peripheral T cells were included. Sample: blood, taken during antiretroviral therapy. The rearrangement joins TRBV11-3 to TRBJ1-1; D is undetermined. The TCR originated in an adult with HIV infection. CDR3 sequence reads: CASSLRSTGTEAFF. In DNA, the CDR3 is TGTGCCAGCAGTTTGAGGTCCACTGGCACTGAAGCTTTCTTT.